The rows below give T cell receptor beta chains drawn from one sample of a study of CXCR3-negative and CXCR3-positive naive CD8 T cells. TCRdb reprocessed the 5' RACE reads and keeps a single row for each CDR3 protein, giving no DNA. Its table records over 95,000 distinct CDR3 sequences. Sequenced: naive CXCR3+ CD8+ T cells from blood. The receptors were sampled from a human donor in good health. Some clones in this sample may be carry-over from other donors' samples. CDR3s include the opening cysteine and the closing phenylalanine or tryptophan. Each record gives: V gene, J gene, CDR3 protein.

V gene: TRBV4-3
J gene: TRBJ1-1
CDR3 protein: CASSQDGVEAFF

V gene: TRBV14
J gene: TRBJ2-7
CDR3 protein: CASSQEPYAGSYEQYF

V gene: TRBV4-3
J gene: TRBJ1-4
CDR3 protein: CASSADRADEKLFF

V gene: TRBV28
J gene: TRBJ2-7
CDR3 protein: CATTTTLGTYEQYF

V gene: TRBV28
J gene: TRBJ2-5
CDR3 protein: CASSTTAGTEETQYF

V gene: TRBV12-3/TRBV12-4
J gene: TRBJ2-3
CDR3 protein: CASSHPRERADTQYF

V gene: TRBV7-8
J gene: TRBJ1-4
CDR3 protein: CASSPGRIGASTNEKLFF

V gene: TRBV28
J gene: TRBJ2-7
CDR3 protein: CASSLAQDRYEQYF

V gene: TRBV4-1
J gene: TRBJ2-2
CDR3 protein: CASSQDLTPTDGELFF

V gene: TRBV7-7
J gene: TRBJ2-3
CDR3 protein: CASSLGGQGASDTQYF

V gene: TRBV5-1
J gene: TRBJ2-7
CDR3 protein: CASSPDYISYEQYF

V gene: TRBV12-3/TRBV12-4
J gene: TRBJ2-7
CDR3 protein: CASSDGNLNSGHEQYF

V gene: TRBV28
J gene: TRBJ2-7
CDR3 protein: CASSFLTGTGRSYEQYF

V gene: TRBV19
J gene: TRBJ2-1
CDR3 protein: CASIGRANEQFF

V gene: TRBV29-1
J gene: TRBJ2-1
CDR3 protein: CSATSANEQFF

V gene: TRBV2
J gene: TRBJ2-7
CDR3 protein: CARELLDRGEQYF

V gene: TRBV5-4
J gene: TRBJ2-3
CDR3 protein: CASSADVTDTQYF

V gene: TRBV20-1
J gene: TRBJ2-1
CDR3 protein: CSANPLGGGNEQFF

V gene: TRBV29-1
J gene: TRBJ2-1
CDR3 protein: CSVGPALNEQFF

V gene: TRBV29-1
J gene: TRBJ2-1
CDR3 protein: CSVESRVLAGFANEQFF

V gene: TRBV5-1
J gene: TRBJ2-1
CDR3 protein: CASSGAAWGQGYNEQFF

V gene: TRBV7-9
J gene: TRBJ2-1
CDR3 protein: CASSSRTTRYYNEQFF

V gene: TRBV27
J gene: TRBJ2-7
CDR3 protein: CASSLRGGVREQYF

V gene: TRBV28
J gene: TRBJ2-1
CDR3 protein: CASSLREGRLFNEQFF

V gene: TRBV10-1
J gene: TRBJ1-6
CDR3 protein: CASSEGRRSPLHF

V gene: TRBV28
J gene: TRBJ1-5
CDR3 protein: CASSFRGTGLNQPQHF

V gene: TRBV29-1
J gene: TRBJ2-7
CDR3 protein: CSVEGPGQEAYEQYF

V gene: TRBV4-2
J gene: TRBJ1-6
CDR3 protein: CASSHGQGDSPLHF

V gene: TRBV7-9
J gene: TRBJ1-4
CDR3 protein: CASSHWGGEATNEKLFF